This T cell receptor beta chain was sequenced for a study of CD8+ T cells in alopecia areata (dated by TCRdb to 2017 to 2018). About the full investigation: The treated patients, all with moderate-to-severe alopecia areata, were enrolled in an open-label pilot trial of oral tofacitinib given at 5 to 10 mg twice daily. Patients stayed on tofacitinib for 6 to 18 months and then had 6 months of follow-up off drug so that delayed response and recurrence could be assessed. immunoSEQ multiplex PCR using 35 Vbeta forward primers and 13 Jbeta reverse primers was used to amplify TCRbeta CDR3 regions. Biopsies were taken from tofacitinib-treated patients at baseline and again at 4 and 24 weeks into treatment, and several of those patients also had a later scalp biopsy. In humans, TCRbeta sequencing was performed on scalp tissue and on sorted CD4+ and CD8+ peripheral blood T cells from healthy controls and from patients with patchy or totalis/universalis alopecia areata. Scalp clonality was compared across normal scalp (n=4), patchy alopecia areata scalp (n=8), and alopecia totalis/universalis scalp (n=8). RNA was obtained with the PAXgene miRNA kit for fixed scalp, the miRNeasy kit for PBMCs, and the RNeasy kit for mouse skin. In treated patients, disease severity was measured using the SALT score, which gives the percentage of scalp surface area affected. In both human patients and the C3H/HeJ mouse model, the study applied high-throughput TCRbeta sequencing to look at T cell clonal expansion in alopecia areata.

This specimen's time point label, per the study, means: more than three weeks on oral tofacitinib. The sample's treatment or condition, from its label and the paper: oral pan-JAK inhibitor, 5-10 mg twice daily. From alopecia areata patients, peripheral blood was collected along with lesional scalp punch biopsies. PBMCs were isolated by density centrifugation and stained for CD3, CD4 and CD8, after which CD4+ and CD8+ T cells were sorted on a FACSAria. Findings and caveats that apply to the study as a whole: Because the treated cohort was small and had only one nonresponder, larger studies are needed to examine links between baseline CD8+ expansion and response. With tofacitinib, both scalp clonality and the number of expanded CD8+ clones among the top 100 scalp clones went down significantly. Lesional scalp, especially in alopecia totalis/universalis, showed higher clonality and more expanded CD8+ clones than normal scalp, suggesting antigenic drive. Shared TCR sequences between patients were less evident than in mice, which may be partly attributable to HLA diversity in the patient population. Scalp TCR repertoire analysis is complicated because resident alphabeta T cells in normal human skin are also sequenced, whereas mouse skin is dominated by gammadelta T cells. Many expanded lesional clones persisted in scalp and blood during tofacitinib treatment, which may partly explain relapse after stopping treatment.

V sheds 7 bases and J sheds 6 bases, leaving 13 bases between their ends. CDR1 and CDR2, looked up from the germline V gene, are SQVTM and ANQGSEA. There are 11 amino acids in the CDR3, from cysteine to phenylalanine inclusive. The retained sequence is limited to the CDR3, 33 bases, with the frame set at the first base. Concerning this clone: The antigen this receptor binds is unknown. One base away there is no much larger clone; base qualities are not given.

The receptor library was made with the immunoSEQ multiplex PCR assay. RNA was extracted from all samples and reverse transcribed into cDNA, which served as template for TCR sequencing. First-strand cDNA was synthesized using SuperScript III with a 2:1 mix of oligo-dT and random hexamers. Amplification bias was assessed with a synthetic immune receptor repertoire, and residual bias was removed computationally. The authors' pipeline ran thus. Raw reads were preprocessed to remove errors, and CDR3 was defined by IMGT conventions from the conserved cysteine to phenylalanine. Clonality was calculated as 1 minus Shannon entropy normalized by log2 of the number of productive unique TCRs. Whether scalp clones were CD4 or CD8 was inferred by matching scalp TCRbeta sequences against CD4 and CD8 repertoires sorted from blood. The source is immuneACCESS, and TCRdb retained only in-frame sequences with V and J called. Part of the clones is not carried over; for the studies checked, unresolved V genes explain less than half of this, and the remainder is unexplained. For V, J and clone size, that table is used; D and trimming come from the DNA. Across this sample there are around 120,000 clones, with over 60% seen only once. The biggest ten clones account for 5% to 7% of the sample.

The chain links TRBV29-1 with TRBJ2-7; TRBD1 might be the D gene, on 6 matching bases. This TCR was recovered from a human donor with alopecia areata. The material sequenced was CD4+ T cells sorted from blood, taken at week 4, from a patient treated with tofacitinib. The CDR3 protein is CSAQTGPEQYF. The nucleotides read TGCAGCGCACAGACAGGACCCGAGCAGTACTTC.